A selection of T cell receptor beta chains follows, all from one sample in a study of T cell responses to AZD1222 COVID-19 vaccine. Only in-frame clones appear in the TCRdb table, and some are missing; sequencing was by immunoSEQ multiplex PCR. Seen here are 130,000 or so clones, around 92% observed once, and the top ten hold under 1.2%. Sequenced material: peripheral blood, taken on day 0 of AZD1222 vaccination. These TCRs come from an adult in good health. Each CDR3 is given with its conserved first and last residue. Fields, in order: clone size, D gene, V gene, J gene, CDR3 protein, CDR3 DNA. The D gene is left open where the match is weak. Clone size is stated in some rows and not others, as once, few, many or a class when expanded.

size: .; D: .; V: TRBV12-5; J: TRBJ2-7; CDR3: CASGLGTDAYNEQYF; DNA: TGTGCTAGTGGTTTGGGGACGGATGCATACAACGAGCAGTACTTC
size: .; D: .; V: TRBV28; J: TRBJ2-7; CDR3: CASSNEGGTYEQYF; DNA: TGTGCCAGCAGCAATGAGGGAGGAACATACGAGCAGTACTTC
size: .; D: .; V: TRBV5-3; J: TRBJ1-2; CDR3: CARSLRYGYTF; DNA: TGTGCCAGAAGCCTGCGCTATGGCTACACCTTC
size: .; D: .; V: TRBV2; J: TRBJ2-2; CDR3: CASSGNSANTGELFF; DNA: TGTGCCAGCAGTGGGAACAGCGCGAACACCGGGGAGCTGTTTTTT
size: .; D: .; V: TRBV5-5; J: TRBJ2-1; CDR3: CASSPQLETGEQFF; DNA: TGTGCCAGCAGCCCACAACTAGAGACGGGTGAGCAGTTCTTC
size: .; D: .; V: TRBV5-1; J: TRBJ2-7; CDR3: CASSLDRPSYEQYF; DNA: TGCGCCAGCAGCTTGGACAGGCCTTCCTACGAGCAGTACTTC
size: .; D: .; V: TRBV5-1; J: TRBJ2-7; CDR3: CASSSGNHEQYF; DNA: TGCGCCAGCAGCTCCGGGAACCACGAGCAGTACTTC
size: .; D: TRBD1; V: TRBV4-2; J: TRBJ1-1; CDR3: CASSQNDRVNTEAFF; DNA: TGTGCCAGCAGCCAAAACGACAGGGTGAACACTGAAGCTTTCTTT
size: .; D: .; V: TRBV21-1; J: TRBJ2-3; CDR3: CASSKGSGSGTDTQYF; DNA: TGTGCCAGCAGCAAAGGGTCGGGTAGCGGGACGGATACGCAGTATTTT
size: .; D: .; V: TRBV9; J: TRBJ1-4; CDR3: CASSVETRRDEKLFF; DNA: TGTGCCAGCAGCGTAGAGACCCGACGGGATGAAAAACTGTTTTTT
size: .; D: TRBD1; V: TRBV27; J: TRBJ1-2; CDR3: CASSSTGQGHGYTF; DNA: TGTGCCAGCAGTAGCACGGGACAGGGGCATGGCTACACCTTC
size: .; D: .; V: TRBV19; J: TRBJ1-6; CDR3: CASWRPGHNSPLHF; DNA: TGTGCCAGTTGGCGACCAGGCCATAATTCACCCCTCCACTTT
size: .; D: TRBD1; V: TRBV2; J: TRBJ1-1; CDR3: CASRDRAKGTEAFF; DNA: TGTGCCAGCAGGGACAGGGCGAAGGGCACTGAAGCTTTCTTT
size: .; D: .; V: TRBV30; J: TRBJ1-4; CDR3: CAWIGGQDEKLFF; DNA: TGTGCCTGGATCGGGGGGCAAGATGAAAAACTGTTTTTT
size: .; D: TRBD1; V: TRBV5-1; J: TRBJ1-5; CDR3: CASSRTGLSNQPQHF; DNA: TGCGCCAGCAGCCGGACAGGGTTGAGCAATCAGCCCCAGCATTTT
size: .; D: .; V: TRBV7-9; J: TRBJ1-2; CDR3: CASFRLRTNYGYTF; DNA: TGTGCCAGCTTCCGACTGCGGACTAACTATGGCTACACCTTC
size: .; D: TRBD1; V: TRBV25-1; J: TRBJ1-2; CDR3: CASSDPGQGDYGYTF; DNA: TGTGCCAGCAGTGACCCGGGACAGGGGGACTATGGCTACACCTTC
size: .; D: .; V: TRBV12-3/TRBV12-4; J: TRBJ1-2; CDR3: CASGTNPYGYTF; DNA: TGTGCCAGCGGGACAAACCCCTATGGCTACACCTTC
size: .; D: .; V: TRBV19; J: TRBJ1-2; CDR3: CASSELPGGFYGYTF; DNA: TGTGCCAGTAGTGAACTCCCGGGCGGATTCTATGGCTACACCTTC
size: .; D: TRBD1; V: TRBV2; J: TRBJ1-2; CDR3: CASTTESTGYGYTF; DNA: TGTGCCAGCACAACCGAATCGACAGGGTATGGCTACACCTTC
size: .; D: TRBD1; V: TRBV28; J: TRBJ1-2; CDR3: CSIGPGGTNYGYTF; DNA: TGTAGCATTGGACCAGGGGGGACTAACTATGGCTACACCTTC
size: .; D: TRBD2; V: TRBV11-3; J: TRBJ2-7; CDR3: CASTLRGLTGTSLYEQYF; DNA: TGTGCCAGCACTCTGCGGGGTCTTACCGGGACTAGCCTCTACGAGCAGTACTTC
size: .; D: .; V: TRBV7-3; J: TRBJ2-3; CDR3: CASSLMGADTQYF; DNA: TGTGCCAGCAGCTTAATGGGGGCAGATACGCAGTATTTT
size: .; D: TRBD2; V: TRBV7-9; J: TRBJ2-7; CDR3: CASSLTGTRRSEQYF; DNA: TGTGCCAGCAGCTTGACCGGGACTAGACGAAGCGAGCAGTACTTC
size: once; D: .; V: TRBV10-3; J: TRBJ1-3; CDR3: CAISVHNPRTVNTIYF; DNA: TGTGCCATCAGTGTTCATAATCCGAGGACAGTGAACACCATATATTTT
size: .; D: TRBD2; V: TRBV7-8; J: TRBJ2-1; CDR3: CASSLDGVRAGSLYNEQFF; DNA: TGTGCCAGCAGCTTAGATGGGGTCAGAGCGGGGAGTCTATACAATGAGCAGTTCTTC
size: .; D: .; V: TRBV2; J: TRBJ2-2; CDR3: CASSPRLRTGELFF; DNA: TGTGCCAGCTCCCCCCGTTTGAGGACCGGGGAGCTGTTTTTT
size: .; D: TRBD1; V: TRBV5-1; J: TRBJ2-1; CDR3: CASSLSQGVDNEQFF; DNA: TGCGCCAGCAGCTTGAGTCAGGGGGTAGACAATGAGCAGTTCTTC
size: .; D: TRBD2; V: TRBV2; J: TRBJ2-7; CDR3: CASSGDYYEQYF; DNA: TGTGCCAGCAGTGGGGACTACTACGAGCAGTACTTC
size: .; D: .; V: TRBV18; J: TRBJ2-7; CDR3: CASSKTYEQYF; DNA: TGTGCCAGCTCAAAAACCTACGAGCAGTACTTC
size: few; D: .; V: TRBV9; J: TRBJ1-6; CDR3: CASSVSRRESPLHF; DNA: TGTGCCAGCAGCGTATCACGGCGGGAGTCACCCCTCCACTTT
size: .; D: .; V: TRBV28; J: TRBJ1-2; CDR3: CASSRGYGYTF; DNA: TGTGCCAGCTCAAGGGGCTATGGCTACACCTTC
size: .; D: .; V: TRBV6-7; J: TRBJ2-2; CDR3: CASSYSCVLALKLELFF; DNA: TGTGCCAGCAGTTACTCGTGCGTTCTAGCGTTAAAGTTGGAGCTGTTTTTT
size: .; D: TRBD2; V: TRBV7-2; J: TRBJ2-3; CDR3: CASSWNRGETQYF; DNA: TGTGCCAGCAGCTGGAATCGGGGGGAAACGCAGTATTTT
size: .; D: .; V: TRBV29-1; J: TRBJ2-5; CDR3: CSAQRGERAQYF; DNA: TGCAGCGCCCAAAGGGGGGAACGCGCCCAGTACTTC
size: .; D: TRBD1; V: TRBV29-1; J: TRBJ1-3; CDR3: CSVSDRAGNTIYF; DNA: TGCAGCGTTTCGGACAGGGCCGGAAACACCATATATTTT
size: .; D: .; V: TRBV20-1; J: TRBJ2-2; CDR3: CSASKGGATGELFF; DNA: TGCAGTGCTAGTAAGGGGGGTGCCACCGGGGAGCTGTTTTTT